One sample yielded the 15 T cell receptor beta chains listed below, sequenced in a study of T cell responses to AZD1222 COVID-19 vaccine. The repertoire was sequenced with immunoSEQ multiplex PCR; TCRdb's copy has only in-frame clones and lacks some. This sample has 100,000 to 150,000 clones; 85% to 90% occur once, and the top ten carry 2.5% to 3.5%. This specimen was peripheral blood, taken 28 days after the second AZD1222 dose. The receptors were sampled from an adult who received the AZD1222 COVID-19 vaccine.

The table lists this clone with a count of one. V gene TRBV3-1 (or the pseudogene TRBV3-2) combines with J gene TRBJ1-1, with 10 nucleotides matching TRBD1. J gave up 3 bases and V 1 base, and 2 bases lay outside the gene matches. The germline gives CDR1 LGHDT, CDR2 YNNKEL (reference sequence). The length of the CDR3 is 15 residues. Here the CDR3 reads CASSQAGTGDTEAFF. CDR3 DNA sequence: TGTGCCAGCAGCCAAGCCGGGACAGGGGACACTGAAGCTTTCTTT.

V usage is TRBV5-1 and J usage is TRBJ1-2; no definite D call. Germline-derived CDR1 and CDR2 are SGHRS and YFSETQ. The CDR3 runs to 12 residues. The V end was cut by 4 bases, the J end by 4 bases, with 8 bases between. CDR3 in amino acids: CASSAHTYGYTF. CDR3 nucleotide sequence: TGCGCCAGCAGCGCCCACACCTATGGCTACACCTTC.

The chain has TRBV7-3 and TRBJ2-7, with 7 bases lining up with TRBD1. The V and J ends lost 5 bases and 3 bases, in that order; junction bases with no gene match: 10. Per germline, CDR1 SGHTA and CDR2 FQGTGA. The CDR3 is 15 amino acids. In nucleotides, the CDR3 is TGTGCCAGCAGCATTACCGGGACAGCCTACTACGAGCAGTACTTC. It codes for CASSITGTAYYEQYF.

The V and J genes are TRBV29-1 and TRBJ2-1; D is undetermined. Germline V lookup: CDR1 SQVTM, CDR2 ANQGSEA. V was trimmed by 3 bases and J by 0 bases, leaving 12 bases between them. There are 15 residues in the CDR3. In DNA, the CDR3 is TGCAGCGTTGATCCAGGTAGGAGCTCCTACAATGAGCAGTTCTTC. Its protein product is CSVDPGRSSYNEQFF.

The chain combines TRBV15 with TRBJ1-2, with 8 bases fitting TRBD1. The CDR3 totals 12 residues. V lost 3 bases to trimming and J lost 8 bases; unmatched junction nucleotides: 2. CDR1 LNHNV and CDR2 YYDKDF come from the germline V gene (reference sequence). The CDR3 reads CATSRTGAGYTF. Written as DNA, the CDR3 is TGTGCCACCAGCAGGACAGGGGCCGGCTACACCTTC.

The DNA for the CDR3 is TGTGCCAGCAGTTACTCCGTCAGGGGGCGCGGGCAGCCCCAGCATTTT. It encodes CASSYSVRGRGQPQHF. The genes are TRBV6-5 and TRBJ1-5; 8 nucleotides match TRBD1. The CDR3 loop spans 16 amino acids. Germline V lookup: CDR1 MNHEY, CDR2 SVGAGI. Trimming at V came to 0 bases and at J to 7 bases, leaving 8 bases not matched to a gene.

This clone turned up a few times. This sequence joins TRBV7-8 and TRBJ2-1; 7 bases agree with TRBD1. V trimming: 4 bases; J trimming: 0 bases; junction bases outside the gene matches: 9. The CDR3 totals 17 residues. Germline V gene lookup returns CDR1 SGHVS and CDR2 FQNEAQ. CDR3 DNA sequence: TGTGCCAGCAGCTCTAAAAGAGGGGGCCTCTCCTACAATGAGCAGTTCTTC. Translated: CASSSKRGGLSYNEQFF.

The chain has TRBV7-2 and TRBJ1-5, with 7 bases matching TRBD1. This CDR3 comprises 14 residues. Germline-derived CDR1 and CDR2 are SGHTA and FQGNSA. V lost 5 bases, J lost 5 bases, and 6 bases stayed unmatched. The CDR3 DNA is TGTGCCAGCAGCGAGCGACAGGGTGATCAGCCCCAGCATTTT. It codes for CASSERQGDQPQHF.

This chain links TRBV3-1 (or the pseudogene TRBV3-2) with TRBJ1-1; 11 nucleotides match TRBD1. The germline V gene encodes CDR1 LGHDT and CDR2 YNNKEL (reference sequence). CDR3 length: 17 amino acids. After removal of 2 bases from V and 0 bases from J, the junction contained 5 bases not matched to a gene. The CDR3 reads CASSQYGTGGMNTEAFF. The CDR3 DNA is TGTGCCAGCAGCCAATACGGGACAGGGGGGATGAACACTGAAGCTTTCTTT.

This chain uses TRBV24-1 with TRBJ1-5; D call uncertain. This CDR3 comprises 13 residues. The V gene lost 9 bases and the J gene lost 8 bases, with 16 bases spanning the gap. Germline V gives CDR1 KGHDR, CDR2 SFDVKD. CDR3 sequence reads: CATLGAGGEPQHF. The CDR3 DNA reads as TGTGCCACCCTTGGAGCTGGCGGGGAGCCCCAGCATTTT.

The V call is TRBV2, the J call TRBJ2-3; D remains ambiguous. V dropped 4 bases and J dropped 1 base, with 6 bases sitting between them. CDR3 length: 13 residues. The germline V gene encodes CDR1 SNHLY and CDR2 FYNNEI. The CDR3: CASSVMGTDTQYF. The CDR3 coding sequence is TGTGCCAGCAGTGTAATGGGCACAGATACGCAGTATTTT. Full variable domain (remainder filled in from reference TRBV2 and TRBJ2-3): EPEVTQTPSHQVTQMGQEVILRCVPISNHLYFYWYRQILGQKVEFLVSFYNNEISEKSEIFDDQFSVERPDGSNFTLKIRSTKLEDSAMYFCASSVMGTDTQYFGPGTRLTVL.

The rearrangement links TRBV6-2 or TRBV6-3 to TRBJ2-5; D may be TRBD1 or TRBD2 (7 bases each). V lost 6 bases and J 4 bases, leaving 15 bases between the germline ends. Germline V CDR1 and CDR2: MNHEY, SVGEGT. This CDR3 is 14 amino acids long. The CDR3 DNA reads TGTGCCAGCAGCCAGGGGGGGTCCGTAGAGACCCAGTACTTC. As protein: CASSQGGSVETQYF.

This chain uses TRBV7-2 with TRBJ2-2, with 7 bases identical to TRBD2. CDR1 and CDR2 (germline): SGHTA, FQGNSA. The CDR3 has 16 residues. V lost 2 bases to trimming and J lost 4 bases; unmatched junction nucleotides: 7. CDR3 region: CASSLNAGVSTGELFF. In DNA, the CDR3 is TGTGCCAGCAGCTTAAATGCGGGGGTGTCCACCGGGGAGCTGTTTTTT.

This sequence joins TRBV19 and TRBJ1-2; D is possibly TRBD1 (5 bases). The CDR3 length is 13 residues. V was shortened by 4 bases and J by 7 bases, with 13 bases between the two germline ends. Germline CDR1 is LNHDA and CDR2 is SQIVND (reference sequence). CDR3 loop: CASSTQELGGYTF. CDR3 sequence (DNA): TGTGCCAGTAGTACACAGGAATTAGGTGGCTACACCTTC.

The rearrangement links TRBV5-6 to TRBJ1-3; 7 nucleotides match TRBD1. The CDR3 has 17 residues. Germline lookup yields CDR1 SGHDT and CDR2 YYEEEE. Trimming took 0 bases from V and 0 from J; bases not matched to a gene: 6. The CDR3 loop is CASSLAGTVPSGNTIYF. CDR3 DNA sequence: TGTGCCAGCAGCTTGGCCGGGACAGTCCCCTCTGGAAACACCATATATTTT.